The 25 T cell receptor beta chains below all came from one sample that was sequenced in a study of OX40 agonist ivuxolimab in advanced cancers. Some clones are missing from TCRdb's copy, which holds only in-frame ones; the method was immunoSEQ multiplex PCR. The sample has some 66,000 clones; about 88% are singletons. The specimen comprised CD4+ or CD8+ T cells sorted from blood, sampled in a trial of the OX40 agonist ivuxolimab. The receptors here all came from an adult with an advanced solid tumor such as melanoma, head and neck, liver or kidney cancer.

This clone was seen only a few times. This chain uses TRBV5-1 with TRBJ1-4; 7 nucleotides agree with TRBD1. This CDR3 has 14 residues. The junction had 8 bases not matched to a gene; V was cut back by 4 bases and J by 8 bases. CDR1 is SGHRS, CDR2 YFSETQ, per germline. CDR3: CASSVTGTEEKLFF. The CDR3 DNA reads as TGCGCCAGCAGCGTGACAGGGACGGAAGAAAAACTGTTTTTT.

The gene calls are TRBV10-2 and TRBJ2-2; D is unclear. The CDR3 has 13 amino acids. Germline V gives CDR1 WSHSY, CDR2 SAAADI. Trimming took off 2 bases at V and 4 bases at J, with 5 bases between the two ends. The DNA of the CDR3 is TGCGCCAGCAGTGAGGTCAGCACCGGGGAGCTGTTTTTT. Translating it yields CASSEVSTGELFF.

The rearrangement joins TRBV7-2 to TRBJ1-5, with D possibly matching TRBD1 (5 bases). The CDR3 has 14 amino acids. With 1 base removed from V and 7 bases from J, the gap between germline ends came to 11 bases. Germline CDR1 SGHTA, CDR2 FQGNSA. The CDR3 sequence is CASSLEGLQQPQHF. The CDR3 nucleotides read TGTGCCAGCAGCTTAGAGGGGTTACAGCAGCCCCAGCATTTT.

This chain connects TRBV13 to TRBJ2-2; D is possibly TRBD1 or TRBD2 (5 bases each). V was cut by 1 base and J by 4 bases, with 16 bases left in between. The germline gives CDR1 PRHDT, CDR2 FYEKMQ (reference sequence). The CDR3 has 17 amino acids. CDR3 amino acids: CASSLAFGGASTGELFF. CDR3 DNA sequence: TGTGCCAGCAGCTTAGCTTTTGGGGGAGCGAGCACCGGGGAGCTGTTTTTT.

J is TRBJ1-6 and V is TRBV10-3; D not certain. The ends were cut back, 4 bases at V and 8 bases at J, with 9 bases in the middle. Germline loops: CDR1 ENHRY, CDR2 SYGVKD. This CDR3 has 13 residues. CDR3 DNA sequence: TGTGCCATCAGTGGAGGGCCTGATTCACCCCTCCACTTT. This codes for CAISGGPDSPLHF.

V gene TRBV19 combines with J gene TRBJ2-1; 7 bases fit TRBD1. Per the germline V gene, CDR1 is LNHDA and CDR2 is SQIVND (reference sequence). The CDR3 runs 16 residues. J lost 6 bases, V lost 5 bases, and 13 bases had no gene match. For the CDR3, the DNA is TGTGCCAGTAGTCCACCCGAAGGGGGCCTACGCAATGAGCAGTTCTTC. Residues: CASSPPEGGLRNEQFF.

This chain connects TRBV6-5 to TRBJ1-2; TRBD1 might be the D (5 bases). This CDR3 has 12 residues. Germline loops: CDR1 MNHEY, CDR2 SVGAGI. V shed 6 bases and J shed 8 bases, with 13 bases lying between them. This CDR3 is CASSRRGEGYTF. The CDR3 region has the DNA TGTGCCAGCAGCCGACGGGGGGAAGGCTACACCTTC.

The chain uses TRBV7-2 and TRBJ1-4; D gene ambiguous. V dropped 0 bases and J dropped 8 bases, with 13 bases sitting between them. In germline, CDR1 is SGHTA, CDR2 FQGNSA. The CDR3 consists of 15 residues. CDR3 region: CASSLAGTWGEKLFF. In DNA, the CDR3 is TGTGCCAGCAGCTTAGCGGGCACTTGGGGAGAAAAACTGTTTTTT.

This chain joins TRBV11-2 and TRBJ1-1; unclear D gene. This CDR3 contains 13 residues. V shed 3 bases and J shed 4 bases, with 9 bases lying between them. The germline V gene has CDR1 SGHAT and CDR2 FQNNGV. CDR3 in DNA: TGTGCCAGCAGCTTTAGGGTCGGCACTGAAGCTTTCTTT. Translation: CASSFRVGTEAFF.

CDR3 in DNA: TGTGCCAGCAGTCGGATACAGGGGAGCAATCAGCCCCAGCATTTT. The encoded protein is CASSRIQGSNQPQHF. V and J are TRBV6-6 and TRBJ1-5, with 7 bases that match TRBD1. CDR3 length: 15 residues. V trimming: 5 bases; J trimming: 1 base; junction bases outside the gene matches: 5. Germline CDR1 and CDR2: MNHNY and SVGAGI (reference sequence).

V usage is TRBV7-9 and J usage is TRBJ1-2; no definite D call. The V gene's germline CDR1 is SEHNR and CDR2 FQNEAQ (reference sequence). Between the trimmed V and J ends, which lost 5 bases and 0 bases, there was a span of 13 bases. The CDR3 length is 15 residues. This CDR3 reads CASSPFPQANYGYTF. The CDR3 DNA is TGTGCCAGCAGCCCATTCCCCCAGGCTAACTATGGCTACACCTTC.

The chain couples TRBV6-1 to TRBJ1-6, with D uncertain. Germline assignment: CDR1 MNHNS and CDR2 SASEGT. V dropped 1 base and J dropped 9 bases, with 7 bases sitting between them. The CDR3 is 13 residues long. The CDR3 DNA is TGTGCCAGCAGTGAAGTTGAGGGTTCACCCCTCCACTTT. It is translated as CASSEVEGSPLHF.

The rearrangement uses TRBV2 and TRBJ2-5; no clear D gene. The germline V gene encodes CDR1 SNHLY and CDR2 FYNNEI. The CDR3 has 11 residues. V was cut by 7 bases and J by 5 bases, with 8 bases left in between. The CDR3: CASTLGETQYF. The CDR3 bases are TGTGCCAGCACCTTGGGGGAGACCCAGTACTTC.

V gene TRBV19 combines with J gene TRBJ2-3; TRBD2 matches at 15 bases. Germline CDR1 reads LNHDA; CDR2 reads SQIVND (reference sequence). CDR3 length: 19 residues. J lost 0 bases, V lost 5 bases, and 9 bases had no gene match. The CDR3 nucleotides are TGTGCCAGTAGTTCCGGGACTAGCGGGAGGTACCGTAGCACAGATACGCAGTATTTT. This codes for CASSSGTSGRYRSTDTQYF.

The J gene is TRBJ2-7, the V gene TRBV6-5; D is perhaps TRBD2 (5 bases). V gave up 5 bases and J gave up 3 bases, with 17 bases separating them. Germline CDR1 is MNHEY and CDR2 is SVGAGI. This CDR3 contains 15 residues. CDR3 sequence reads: CASSQVVGRVYEQYF. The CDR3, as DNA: TGTGCCAGCAGTCAAGTGGTCGGGCGGGTCTACGAGCAGTACTTC.

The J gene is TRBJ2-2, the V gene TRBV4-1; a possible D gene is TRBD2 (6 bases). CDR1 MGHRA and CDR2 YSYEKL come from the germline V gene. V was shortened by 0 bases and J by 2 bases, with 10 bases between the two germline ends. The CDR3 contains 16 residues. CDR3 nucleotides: TGCGCCAGCAGCCAAGATGGGGGGAGAAACACCGGGGAGCTGTTTTTT. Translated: CASSQDGGRNTGELFF.

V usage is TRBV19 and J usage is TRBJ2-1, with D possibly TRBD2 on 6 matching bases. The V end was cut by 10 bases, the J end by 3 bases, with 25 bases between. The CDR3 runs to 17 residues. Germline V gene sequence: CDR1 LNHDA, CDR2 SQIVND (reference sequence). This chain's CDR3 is CATMGTRDWNFYNEQFF. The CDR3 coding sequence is TGTGCCACCATGGGGACTCGAGACTGGAATTTCTACAATGAGCAGTTCTTC.

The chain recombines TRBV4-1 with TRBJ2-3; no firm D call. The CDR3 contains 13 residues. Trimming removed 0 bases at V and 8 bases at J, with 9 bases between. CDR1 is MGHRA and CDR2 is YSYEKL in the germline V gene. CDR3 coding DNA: TGCGCCAGCAGCCAAGAATTTTTGCTTACGCAGTATTTT. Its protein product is CASSQEFLLTQYF.

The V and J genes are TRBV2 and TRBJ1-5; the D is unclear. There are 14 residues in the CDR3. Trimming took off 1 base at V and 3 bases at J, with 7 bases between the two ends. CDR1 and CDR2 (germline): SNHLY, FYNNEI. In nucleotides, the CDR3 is TGTGCCAGCAGTGAAGTAGGCGCCAATCAGCCCCAGCATTTT. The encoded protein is CASSEVGANQPQHF.

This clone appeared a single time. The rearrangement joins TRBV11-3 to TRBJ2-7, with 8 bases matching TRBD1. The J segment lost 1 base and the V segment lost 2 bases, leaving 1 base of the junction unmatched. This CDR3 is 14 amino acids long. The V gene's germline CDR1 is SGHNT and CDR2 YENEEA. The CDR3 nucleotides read TGTGCCAGCAGCTTAAGGACAGGGTCCTACGAGCAGTACTTC. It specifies CASSLRTGSYEQYF.

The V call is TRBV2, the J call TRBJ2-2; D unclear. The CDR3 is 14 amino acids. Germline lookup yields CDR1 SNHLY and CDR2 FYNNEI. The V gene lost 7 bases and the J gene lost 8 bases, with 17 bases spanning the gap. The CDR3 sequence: CASTATYVTGELFF. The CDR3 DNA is TGTGCCAGCACTGCGACTTATGTTACGGGGGAGCTGTTTTTT.

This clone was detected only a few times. Written as DNA, the CDR3 is TGTGCCAGCAGCCCCCGGGCGAGGGGGGCTGGTGAGCAGTACTTC. Translation gives CASSPRARGAGEQYF. The V and J genes are TRBV7-2 and TRBJ2-7, with D perhaps TRBD1 or TRBD2 (6 bases each). Germline lookup yields CDR1 SGHTA and CDR2 FQGNSA. Trimming pared 5 bases from V and 7 bases from J, leaving 21 bases between. The length of the CDR3 is 15 residues.

CDR3 bases: TGTGCCAGTAGTATCCAAGGGGAGGGCTATGGCTACACCTTC. It specifies CASSIQGEGYGYTF. The V call is TRBV19, the J call TRBJ1-2; D perhaps matches TRBD1 (5 bases). Germline CDR1 reads LNHDA; CDR2 reads SQIVND (reference sequence). The ends were cut back, 3 bases at V and 4 bases at J, with 12 bases in the middle. The CDR3 covers 14 residues.

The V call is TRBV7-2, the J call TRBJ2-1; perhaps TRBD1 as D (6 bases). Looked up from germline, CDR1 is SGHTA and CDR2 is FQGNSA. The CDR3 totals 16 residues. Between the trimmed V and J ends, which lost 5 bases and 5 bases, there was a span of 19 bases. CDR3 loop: CASSPRWGQSNNEQFF. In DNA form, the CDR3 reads TGTGCCAGCAGCCCGAGATGGGGGCAGTCTAACAATGAGCAGTTCTTC. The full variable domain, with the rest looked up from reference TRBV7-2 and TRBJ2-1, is GAGVSQSPSNKVTEKGKDVELRCDPISGHTALYWYRQSLGQGLEFLIYFQGNSAPDKSGLPSDRFSAERTGGSVSTLTIQRTQQEDSAVYLCASSPRWGQSNNEQFFGPGTRLTVL.

This CDR3 is CASSLVGPLLAGVTDTQYF. CDR3 bases: TGCGCCAGCAGCTTGGTGGGACCTCTCCTAGCGGGAGTCACAGATACGCAGTATTTT. The chain is built from TRBV5-1 and TRBJ2-3; 10 bases line up with TRBD2. Germline V gives CDR1 SGHRS, CDR2 YFSETQ. Germline trimming cut 0 bases from V and 2 bases from J; bases unmatched to any gene: 12. The CDR3 length is 19 residues.